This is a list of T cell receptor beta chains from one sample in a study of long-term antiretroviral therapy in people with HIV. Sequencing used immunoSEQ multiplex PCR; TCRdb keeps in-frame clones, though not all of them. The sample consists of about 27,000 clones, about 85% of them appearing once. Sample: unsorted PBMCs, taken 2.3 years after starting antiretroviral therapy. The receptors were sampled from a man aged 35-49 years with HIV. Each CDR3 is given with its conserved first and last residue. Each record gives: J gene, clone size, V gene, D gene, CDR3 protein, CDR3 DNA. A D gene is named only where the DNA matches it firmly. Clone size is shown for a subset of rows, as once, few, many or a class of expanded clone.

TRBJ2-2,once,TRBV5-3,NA,CARSLPLNSPTGELFF,TGTGCCAGAAGCTTACCCCTAAATAGTCCGACCGGGGAGCTGTTTTTT
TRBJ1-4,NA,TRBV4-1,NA,CASSQEVIEKRLFF,TGCGCCAGCAGCCAAGAAGTGATAGAAAAAAGACTGTTTTTT
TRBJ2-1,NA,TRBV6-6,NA,CASSFMYNEQFF,TGTGCCAGCAGTTTCATGTACAATGAGCAGTTCTTC
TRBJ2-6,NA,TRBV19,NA,CASSGWTSGANVLTF,TGTGCCAGTAGTGGGTGGACCTCTGGGGCCAACGTCCTGACTTTC
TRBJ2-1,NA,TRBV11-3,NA,CASSLAWSQGNEQFF,TGTGCCAGCAGCTTAGCTTGGTCTCAGGGCAATGAGCAGTTCTTC
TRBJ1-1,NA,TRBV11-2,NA,CASSWFSEDTEAFF,TGTGCCAGCAGCTGGTTTTCGGAGGACACTGAAGCTTTCTTT
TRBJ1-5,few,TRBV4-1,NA,CASSPQGGNQPQHF,TGCGCCAGCAGCCCCCAAGGAGGCAATCAGCCCCAGCATTTT
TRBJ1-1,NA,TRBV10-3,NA,CAISESPPLNTEAFF,TGTGCCATCAGTGAGTCCCCACCTCTGAACACTGAAGCTTTCTTT
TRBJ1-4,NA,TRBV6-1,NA,CASSDEVETNEKLFF,TGTGCCAGCAGTGACGAGGTGGAAACTAATGAAAAACTGTTTTTT
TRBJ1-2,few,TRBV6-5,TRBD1,CASSYQFGQGNYGYTF,TGTGCCAGCAGTTACCAATTTGGACAGGGAAACTATGGCTACACCTTC
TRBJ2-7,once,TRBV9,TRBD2,CASSVGTSGSYEQYF,TGTGCCAGCAGCGTGGGGACTAGCGGGTCCTACGAGCAGTACTTC
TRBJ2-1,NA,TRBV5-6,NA,CASRLAAGAWNEQFF,TGTGCCAGCAGACTGGCCGCGGGGGCCTGGAATGAGCAGTTCTTC
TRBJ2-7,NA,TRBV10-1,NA,CASSVGIRPYEQYF,TGCGCCAGCAGTGTAGGGATTCGACCCTACGAGCAGTACTTC
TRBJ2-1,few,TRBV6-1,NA,CASSDPERDQRGIYNEQFF,TGTGCCAGCAGTGACCCTGAACGGGACCAACGAGGCATTTACAATGAGCAGTTCTTC
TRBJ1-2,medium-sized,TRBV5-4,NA,CASSLLDSSLDGYTF,TGTGCCAGCAGCCTACTAGACAGTTCGTTGGATGGCTACACCTTC
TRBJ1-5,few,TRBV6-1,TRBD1,CASSEMVQGGYNQPQHF,TGTGCCAGCAGTGAAATGGTCCAGGGGGGCTACAATCAGCCCCAGCATTTT
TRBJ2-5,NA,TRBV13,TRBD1,CASSLDRGGETQYF,TGTGCCAGCAGCTTAGACAGGGGTGGGGAGACCCAGTACTTC
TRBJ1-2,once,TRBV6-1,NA,CASSEIQGNYGYTF,TGTGCCAGCAGTGAGATTCAGGGGAACTATGGCTACACCTTC
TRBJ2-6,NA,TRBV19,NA,CASSPVSGANVLTF,TGTGCCAGTAGTCCAGTCTCTGGGGCCAACGTCCTGACTTTC
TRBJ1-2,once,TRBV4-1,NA,CASSRSGTDNYGYTF,TGCGCCAGCAGCCGATCCGGGACGGACAACTATGGCTACACCTTC
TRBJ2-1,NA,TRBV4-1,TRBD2,CASSHASWGGHNEQFF,TGCGCCAGCAGCCATGCAAGCTGGGGGGGACACAATGAGCAGTTCTTC
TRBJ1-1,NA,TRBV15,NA,CATSRGVVDTEAFF,TGTGCCACCAGCAGGGGAGTAGTAGACACTGAAGCTTTCTTT
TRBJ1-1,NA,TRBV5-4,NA,CASSLDRNTEAFF,TGTGCCAGCAGCTTGGACAGGAACACTGAAGCTTTCTTT
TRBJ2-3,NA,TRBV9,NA,CASSVAGLTGTDTQYF,TGTGCCAGCAGCGTAGCGGGACTCACTGGCACAGATACGCAGTATTTT
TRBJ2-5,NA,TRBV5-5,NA,CASSYAAETQYF,TGTGCCAGCAGCTACGCCGCAGAGACCCAGTACTTC
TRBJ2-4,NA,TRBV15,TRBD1,CATSRGILGQGGNIQYF,TGTGCCACCAGCAGGGGTATCCTCGGACAGGGGGGAAACATTCAGTACTTC
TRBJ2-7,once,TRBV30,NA,CAWNKDLKGKVEQCF,TGTGCCTGGAACAAGGATCTCAAGGGAAAAGTCGAGCAGTGCTTC
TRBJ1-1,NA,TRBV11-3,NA,CASRHGDTEAFF,TGTGCCAGCAGGCACGGAGACACTGAAGCTTTCTTT
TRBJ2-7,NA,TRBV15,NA,CATSREVGAYEQYF,TGTGCCACCAGCAGAGAAGTAGGAGCCTACGAGCAGTACTTC
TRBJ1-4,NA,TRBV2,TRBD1,CASKSQGGVRKLFF,TGTGCCAGCAAGTCACAGGGGGGGGTGAGAAAACTGTTTTTT
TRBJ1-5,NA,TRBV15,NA,CATSGDSNQPQHF,TGTGCCACCAGCGGCGATAGCAATCAGCCCCAGCATTTT
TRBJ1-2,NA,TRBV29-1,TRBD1,CSVEGGQGHYGYTF,TGCAGCGTTGAAGGGGGACAGGGTCACTATGGCTACACCTTC
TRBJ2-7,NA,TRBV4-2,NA,CASSQEKGYEQYF,TGTGCCAGCAGCCAAGAGAAGGGCTACGAGCAGTACTTC
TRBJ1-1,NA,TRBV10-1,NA,CASTNRAGTEAFF,TGCGCCAGCACAAACAGGGCCGGCACTGAAGCTTTCTTT
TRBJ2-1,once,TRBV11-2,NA,CASSLTNYNEQFF,TGTGCCAGCAGCTTAACAAACTACAATGAGCAGTTCTTC
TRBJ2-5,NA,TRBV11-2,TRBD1,CASSLATGGLTETQYF,TGTGCCAGCAGCTTAGCAACAGGGGGCTTAACGGAGACCCAGTACTTC
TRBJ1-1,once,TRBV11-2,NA,CASSLGGWLAEAFF,TGTGCCAGCAGCTTAGGAGGATGGCTCGCTGAAGCTTTCTTT
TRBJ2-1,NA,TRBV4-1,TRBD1,CASELGTGWDNEQFF,TGCGCCAGCGAGTTGGGGACAGGGTGGGACAATGAGCAGTTCTTC
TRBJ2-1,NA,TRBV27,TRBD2,CASSSLAGGVGEQFF,TGTGCCAGCAGTTCTTTAGCGGGAGGGGTCGGTGAGCAGTTCTTC
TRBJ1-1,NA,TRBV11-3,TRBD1,CASSLERTGGTEAFF,TGTGCCAGCAGCTTAGAACGGACAGGGGGCACTGAAGCTTTCTTT
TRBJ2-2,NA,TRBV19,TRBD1,CASSMLGQGLQVGELFF,TGTGCCAGTAGTATGTTGGGACAGGGGCTACAGGTCGGGGAGCTGTTTTTT
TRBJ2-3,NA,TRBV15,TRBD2,CATSRLGGRDSTDTQYF,TGTGCCACCAGCAGGCTGGGAGGGCGGGATAGCACAGATACGCAGTATTTT
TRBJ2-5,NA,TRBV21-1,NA,CASSKEQGAPLFTSKETQYF,TGTGCCAGCAGCAAAGAGCAGGGGGCGCCCCTTTTTACGTCGAAAGAGACCCAGTACTTC